This T cell receptor (beta chain) was retrieved from a study of CD8 T cells in ankylosing spondylitis. Broader study findings: Before this, some motif variants had been reported in reactive arthritis synovial fluid and blood. Reportedly, disease-linked clones are significantly enriched in ankylosing spondylitis patients' matched synovial fluid. Blood of patients with ankylosing spondylitis appeared to be characterized by a TCR beta motif of eight highly homologous variants. With a CD8+ phenotype, disease-linked clones were relatively rare in peripheral blood.

The TCR beta libraries were generated through quantitative 5'-RACE incorporating molecular barcodes. A single record per CDR3 protein comes from TCRdb applying MiXCR to the 5' RACE reads. This repertoire shows about 800,000 distinct CDR3 sequences, around 11% found once; its top ten account for approximately 0.46%. A word on this clonotype: No antigen is known for it. A much bigger clone sits one base away, suggesting this may be a read error. Since the CDR3 does not end with the conserved phenylalanine or tryptophan, this likely comes from a read error.

The sample consisted of blood, either unsorted or a sorted T cell fraction (not recorded which). The receptor was derived from a male donor with ankylosing spondylitis.

The CDR3 reads CSARIETSVNEQFV. In nucleotides, the CDR3 is TGCAGTGCTAGAATTGAGACTAGCGTCAATGAGCAGTTCGTC. The chain joins TRBV20-1 to TRBJ2-1; 8 bases are a match to TRBD2. Germline assignment: CDR1 DFQATT and CDR2 SNEGSKA (reference sequence). The CDR3 is made up of 14 amino acids. With 2 bases clipped from V and 6 bases from J, the junction kept 6 bases outside the gene matches.